This T cell receptor beta chain was retrieved from a study of T-cell reconstitution after alpha-beta-depleted transplantation in children. Overall study findings and caveats: After one year, T-cell counts and TCRbeta diversity mostly came from new T cells. As was reported, about two months after transplant, alpha-beta T cells came from several hundred expanded graft clones. Surviving recipient T cells and thymic progenitors underlay high day-60 TCRbeta diversity in some patients.

As regards this clonotype: Its antigen is not known.

The CDR3 has 15 amino acids. V was shortened by 4 bases and J by 1 base, with 13 bases between the two germline ends. CDR1 LNHNV and CDR2 YYDKDF come from the germline V gene (reference sequence). As it was prepared, the TCRbeta library received unique molecular identifiers. Each CDR3 protein gets one entry after TCRdb re-called the PCR reads with MiXCR. Seen here are about 200,000 distinct CDR3 sequences, around 7.7% observed once, and the top ten hold about 40%. The TCR comes from a male patient aged 2-9 years who had a stem cell transplant for acute myeloid leukemia, so the T cells may come from the graft donor. The sequencing used PBMCs, mostly from graft donor cells, collected 360 days after TCRalphabeta/CD19-depleted stem cell transplant. This chain connects TRBV15 to TRBJ1-1; no reliable D call. As DNA, the CDR3 is TGTGCCACCAGCACGGGAGGGCTGGGGAACACTGAAGCTTTCTTT. Translation: CATSTGGLGNTEAFF.